These 28 T cell receptor beta chains came from one sample sequenced in a study of T cells in Graves' hyperthyroidism and ophthalmopathy. TCR beta CDR3 sequences were amplified from RNA transcripts. With the HTBI primer set, the TCR CDR3 went through a first round of RT-PCR. TCRdb called the multiplex PCR reads again in MiXCR, with one record for every CDR3 protein. The table lists fewer than 350,000 distinct CDR3 sequences, around 15% of them singletons. The sequenced material came from blood. Receptor source: a woman between 45 and 60 years old with Graves' hyperthyroidism that later progressed to Graves' ophthalmopathy.

This clonotype appeared many times. The V and J genes are TRBV18 and TRBJ1-4; D might be TRBD1 (5 bases). V gave up 3 bases and J gave up 8 bases, with 10 bases separating them. CDR3 size: 13 residues. The germline CDR1 and CDR2 sequences are KGHSH and LQKENI. DNA of the CDR3: TGTGCCAGCTCACCCGACCAGGGAGAAAAACTGTTTTTT. As protein: CASSPDQGEKLFF. Complete variable domain (other parts from reference TRBV18 and TRBJ1-4): NAGVMQNPRHLVRRRGQEARLRCSPMKGHSHVYWYRQLPEEGLKFMVYLQKENIIDESGMPKERFSAEFPKEGPSILRIQQVVRGDSAAYFCASSPDQGEKLFFGSGTQLSVL.

The chain couples TRBV20-1 to TRBJ2-2; possible D gene TRBD1, 6 bases. The CDR3 totals 14 residues. The V and J ends lost 6 bases and 0 bases respectively, with 11 bases between them. Germline CDR1 and CDR2: DFQATT and SNEGSKA (reference sequence). The DNA for the CDR3 is TGCAGTGCGCCCGACAGGTCGAACACCGGGGAGCTGTTTTTT. Its translation: CSAPDRSNTGELFF.

This clonotype was counted many times. V usage is TRBV2 and J usage is TRBJ1-1; possibly TRBD1 for D (5 bases). Per germline, CDR1 SNHLY and CDR2 FYNNEI. The CDR3 length is 14 residues. The V end was cut by 0 bases, the J end by 11 bases, with 16 bases between. The CDR3 sequence: CASSEASRGPLAFF. The CDR3 nucleotides are TGTGCCAGCAGTGAAGCCTCGAGGGGCCCCCTCGCTTTCTTT. The variable domain in full, with the rest retrieved from reference TRBV2 and TRBJ1-1, is EPEVTQTPSHQVTQMGQEVILRCVPISNHLYFYWYRQILGQKVEFLVSFYNNEISEKSEIFDDQFSVERPDGSNFTLKIRSTKLEDSAMYFCASSEASRGPLAFFGQGTRLTVV.

This clonotype turned up a few times. Since a much larger clone is just one base distant, this may be a read error. The chain links TRBV7-9 to TRBJ2-7; D gene unclear. This CDR3 is built from 16 residues. CDR1 is SEHNR and CDR2 is FQNEAQ in the germline V gene (reference sequence). Trimming took off 5 bases at V and 2 bases at J, with 19 bases between the two ends. Here the CDR3 reads CASSHWVGSRTYEQYF. CDR3 DNA: TGTGCCAGCAGCCACTGGGTAGGTAGCCGAACCTACGAGCAGTACTTC.

In this sample, this clonotype turned up a few times. This rearrangement joins TRBV5-8 to TRBJ1-4; TRBD1 is a possible D gene (6 bases). This CDR3 has 13 amino acids. CDR1 and CDR2 from the germline V gene are SGHTS and YDEGEE. V lost 4 bases to trimming and J lost 6 bases, with 10 bases between them. The CDR3 sequence: CASSLGTYEKLFF. In nucleotides, the CDR3 is TGTGCCAGCAGCCTGGGGACATATGAAAAACTGTTTTTT. Full variable domain (missing parts from reference TRBV5-8 and TRBJ1-4): EAGVTQSPTHLIKTRGQQATLRCSPISGHTSVYWYQQALGLGLQFLLWYDEGEERNRGNFPPRFSGRQFPNYSSELNVNALELEDSALYLCASSLGTYEKLFFGSGTQLSVL.

This clonotype turned up a few times. The rearrangement links TRBV6-1 to TRBJ1-2; no clear D. CDR3 length equals 16 residues. Germline V gene sequence: CDR1 MNHNS, CDR2 SASEGT. The V gene lost 5 bases and the J gene lost 8 bases, with 24 bases spanning the gap. The CDR3 DNA reads as TGTGCCAGCAGTACCATTCGGGTCGGTACGTTGAAGGGCTACACCTTC. Its protein is CASSTIRVGTLKGYTF.

This clonotype was detected ten times or more. V gene TRBV5-1 combines with J gene TRBJ1-1; D gene ambiguous. V lost 7 bases to trimming and J lost 3 bases, with 22 bases between them. This CDR3 has 16 amino acids. Germline CDR1 is SGHRS and CDR2 is YFSETQ. The CDR3 protein is CASSYLAGQLYTEAFF. The DNA for the CDR3 is TGCGCCAGCTCCTACCTTGCCGGGCAGCTCTACACTGAAGCTTTCTTT.

At least ten counts were recorded for this clonotype. The gene calls are TRBV7-6 and TRBJ2-1; D remains ambiguous. V was pared by 5 bases and J by 10 bases, with 15 bases between. CDR3 length: 13 amino acids. The germline CDR1 and CDR2 sequences are SGHVS and FNYEAQ. CDR3 bases: TGTGCCAGCAGCATACACAGCGAGGTCGAGCAGTTCTTC. Amino acids: CASSIHSEVEQFF.

In regard to this clonotype: A much larger clone differs from this one at a single base, so this may be a read error. This sequence joins TRBV20-1 and TRBJ1-1; 7 nucleotides match TRBD1. The CDR3 consists of 13 residues. Germline CDR1 DFQATT, CDR2 SNEGSKA (reference sequence). This CDR3 reads CSATGQPNTEASF. CDR3 nucleotides: TGCAGTGCTACGGGACAGCCTAACACTGAAGCTTCCTTT.

This clonotype has a count of ten or more. This chain links TRBV2 with TRBJ1-2; 7 bases fit TRBD1. Trimming removed 6 bases from V and 7 bases from J; junction bases left unmatched: 11. The CDR3 length is 14 residues. In germline, CDR1 is SNHLY, CDR2 FYNNEI. The CDR3 protein is CASSLGQDSRGYTF. The CDR3 DNA sequence: TGTGCCAGCAGCCTTGGACAGGACAGCCGTGGCTACACCTTC.

This clonotype was found many times. This chain connects TRBV27 to TRBJ2-7, with 7 bases fitting TRBD1. Germline V gives CDR1 MNHEY, CDR2 SMNVEV (reference sequence). Trimming at V came to 0 bases and at J to 3 bases, leaving 5 bases not matched to a gene. CDR3 length equals 15 residues. CDR3 nucleotide sequence: TGTGCCAGCAGTTTATCCGGGACAGACTTCTACGAGCAGTACTTC. Its protein product is CASSLSGTDFYEQYF.

In its sample, this clonotype was seen a few times. This chain joins TRBV5-6 and TRBJ2-7; tentative D call: TRBD1 (6 bases). The V end lost 1 base, the J end lost 3 bases, and 14 bases lay between the germline ends. Germline V gene data show CDR1 as SGHDT and CDR2 as YYEEEE. CDR3 length: 15 amino acids. CDR3 sequence: CASSLFADSSYEQYF. The CDR3 DNA is TGTGCCAGCAGCTTGTTTGCGGACAGCAGCTACGAGCAGTACTTC.

This chain joins TRBV6-1 and TRBJ2-3; TRBD1 might be the D (5 bases). The V and J ends lost 7 bases and 2 bases respectively, with 13 bases between them. CDR3 length: 14 amino acids. Germline V gene lookup returns CDR1 MNHNS and CDR2 SASEGT. CDR3 sequence reads: CASKMPGFTDTQYF. The DNA of the CDR3 is TGTGCCAGCAAAATGCCAGGGTTCACAGATACGCAGTATTTT.

This clonotype was detected only a few times. The chain employs TRBV13 and TRBJ2-7, with 11 nucleotides matching TRBD1. CDR1 and CDR2 from the germline V gene are PRHDT and FYEKMQ (reference sequence). The CDR3 length is 17 residues. V was clipped by 1 base and J by 3 bases; unmatched bases: 8. The CDR3 loop is CASSLAGQGAGVYEQYF. CDR3 nucleotide sequence: TGTGCCAGCAGCTTAGCCGGACAGGGGGCGGGGGTCTACGAGCAGTACTTC.

V gene TRBV19 combines with J gene TRBJ2-6, with D perhaps matching TRBD2 (6 bases). Germline values: CDR1 LNHDA, CDR2 SQIVND (reference sequence). The CDR3 consists of 19 residues. V lost 4 bases and J lost 1, with 20 bases in between. The DNA for the CDR3 is TGTGCCAGTAGTACCTGGGACTTAGCCCGAAGTTCTGGGGCCAACGTCCTGACTTTC. Protein sequence: CASSTWDLARSSGANVLTF.

The J gene is TRBJ1-3, the V gene TRBV7-9; 7 bases agree with TRBD1. V was pared by 4 bases and J by 2 bases, with 8 bases of the junction left unmatched. CDR3 length: 16 amino acids. CDR1 and CDR2 from the germline V gene are SEHNR and FQNEAQ (reference sequence). The CDR3 DNA reads TGTGCCAGCAGCTCCGACTCGAGGGGGCCTGGAAACACCATATATTTT. Its translation is CASSSDSRGPGNTIYF.

This clonotype occurred many times. CDR3 region: CATSGHRTGLTYEQYF. DNA for the CDR3: TGTGCCACCAGCGGTCATAGGACAGGCCTAACCTACGAGCAGTACTTC. The rearrangement uses TRBV15 and TRBJ2-7, with 7 bases matching TRBD1. V dropped 5 bases and J dropped 2; count of bases not matched to a gene: 12. CDR1 is LNHNV, CDR2 YYDKDF, per germline (reference sequence). The CDR3 extends over 16 amino acids.

This clonotype was found many times. Here the CDR3 DNA reads TGTGCCAGCAGGCGAACAGGGGGCCGTTACAATGAGCAGTTCTTC. Protein: CASRRTGGRYNEQFF. The gene calls are TRBV28 and TRBJ2-1; 9 nucleotides align to TRBD1. V was pared by 6 bases and J by 4 bases, with 7 bases of the junction left unmatched. From germline, CDR1 is MDHEN and CDR2 SYDVKM. The CDR3 sequence is 15 residues long.

This clonotype has a count of ten or more. CDR3 region: CAGGQGGPYEQYF. CDR3 DNA sequence: TGTGCCGGAGGACAGGGAGGCCCCTACGAGCAGTACTTC. The V call is TRBV28, the J call TRBJ2-7, with 8 bases aligning to TRBD1. Losses at the gene ends were 11 bases for V and 2 bases for J; bases not matched to a gene: 8. The CDR3 is made up of 13 amino acids. Germline lookup yields CDR1 MDHEN and CDR2 SYDVKM.

This clonotype was recorded at least ten times. V usage is TRBV28 and J usage is TRBJ2-7; 9 bases line up with TRBD2. Germline V gene sequence: CDR1 MDHEN, CDR2 SYDVKM. Trimming cost V 5 bases and J 4 bases; bases outside gene matches: 9. The CDR3 length is 15 residues. In nucleotides, the CDR3 is TGTGCCAGCAGTAATGGGGCTAGCGGGATTTACGAGCAGTACTTC. Protein: CASSNGASGIYEQYF.

There are many counts of this clonotype. V gene TRBV5-1 combines with J gene TRBJ2-5, with TRBD2 matching 7 bases. Germline lookup yields CDR1 SGHRS and CDR2 YFSETQ. The CDR3 sequence is 16 residues long. Trimming cost V 0 bases and J 3 bases; bases outside gene matches: 8. The CDR3 loop reads CASSLAVSGPEETQYF. The CDR3, as DNA: TGCGCCAGCAGCTTGGCGGTTAGCGGGCCCGAAGAGACCCAGTACTTC.

This clonotype showed up many times. The chain couples TRBV20-1 to TRBJ1-2; possible D gene TRBD1, 6 bases. This CDR3 has 12 amino acids. CDR1 DFQATT and CDR2 SNEGSKA come from the germline V gene (reference sequence). V dropped 3 bases and J dropped 4 bases, with 9 bases sitting between them. CDR3 sequence (DNA): TGCAGTGCTAGCCCGGGGGCCTATGGCTACACCTTC. This codes for CSASPGAYGYTF.

This clonotype was counted many times. This rearrangement joins TRBV28 to TRBJ2-1, with D perhaps matching TRBD2 (6 bases). The CDR3 spans 14 residues. V shed 2 bases and J shed 4 bases, with 9 bases lying between them. In germline, CDR1 is MDHEN, CDR2 SYDVKM. CDR3 sequence reads: CASSLVTRYNEQFF. CDR3 coding DNA: TGTGCCAGCAGTTTAGTGACTAGGTACAATGAGCAGTTCTTC.

Comment on this clonotype: Since the CDR3 does not end with the conserved phenylalanine or tryptophan, this likely comes from a read error. The V and J genes are TRBV5-4 and TRBJ2-7; D unresolved. The ends were cut back, 0 bases at V and 6 bases at J, with 7 bases in the middle. This CDR3 is 12 amino acids long. Germline V gene sequence: CDR1 SGHNT, CDR2 YYREEE (reference sequence). The DNA of the CDR3 is TGTGCCAGCAGCTTGGATCGGTTCGAGCAGTACCTC. This encodes CASSLDRFEQYL.

This clonotype was seen repeatedly, ten times or more. The chain is built from TRBV6-1 and TRBJ2-5, with no clear D. Germline lookup yields CDR1 MNHNS and CDR2 SASEGT. V was clipped by 2 bases and J by 6 bases, with 16 bases between them. The CDR3 extends over 15 amino acids. CDR3 protein: CASSELLGQAKTQYF. The CDR3 region has the DNA TGTGCCAGCAGTGAATTATTAGGGCAGGCGAAGACCCAGTACTTC.

This clonotype has more than one count but fewer than ten. The chain couples TRBV9 to TRBJ1-2; tentative D call: TRBD1 (6 bases). This CDR3 is 16 amino acids long. Germline CDR1 and CDR2: SGDLS and YYNGEE. V gave up 0 bases and J gave up 5 bases, with 17 bases separating them. CDR3 sequence reads: CASSVGPHREHYGYTF. CDR3 sequence (DNA): TGTGCCAGCAGCGTAGGGCCCCACAGGGAACATTATGGCTACACCTTC.

This clonotype has at least ten counts. The gene calls are TRBV5-1 and TRBJ2-1, with D unclear. Germline values: CDR1 SGHRS, CDR2 YFSETQ. V lost 1 base and J 5 bases, leaving 10 bases between the germline ends. The CDR3 has 14 amino acids. The CDR3 DNA reads as TGCGCCAGCAGCTTGAGGATCGCAAACAATGAGCAGTTCTTC. As protein: CASSLRIANNEQFF.

This clonotype came up a few times. The chain links TRBV29-1 to TRBJ1-1, with TRBD1 matching over 10 bases. With V trimmed by 6 bases and J by 11 bases, 9 bases remained unmatched. The CDR3 totals 12 residues. The germline gives CDR1 SQVTM, CDR2 ANQGSEA. This chain's CDR3 is CSVPGTGDSAFF. CDR3 DNA sequence: TGCAGCGTCCCCGGGACAGGGGATTCGGCTTTCTTT.